This TCR beta chain was documented in a study of T-cell reconstitution after alpha-beta-depleted transplantation in children. Broader study findings: The origin of alpha-beta T cells about two months after transplant was reportedly several hundred expanded graft clones. The main origin of T-cell counts and diversity one year after transplant was newly produced T cells. Certain patients had high TCRbeta diversity at day 60, and it came from recipient T cells and thymic progenitors that survived.

This sample's TCRbeta library carried unique molecular identifier barcodes. MiXCR, applied by TCRdb to the PCR reads, yields one record per CDR3 protein. The sample records about 580,000 distinct CDR3 sequences, over 20% being singletons. The table lists this clonotype with a few counts. The antigen is not known. This sequence originates from a boy in the first two years of life with Wiskott-Aldrich syndrome, due to receive a stem cell transplant. The specimen comprised PBMCs, sampled before TCRalphabeta/CD19-depleted stem cell transplant.

The DNA for the CDR3 is TGTGCCAGCAGTTTTCTCGCTTTGGACCTAAGAGCTTTCTTT. Encoded protein: CASSFLALDLRAFF. The chain is built from TRBV12-3 or TRBV12-4 and TRBJ1-1; D unclear. CDR3 length: 14 amino acids. Trimming pared 3 bases from V and 10 bases from J, leaving 18 bases between.